The next 18 T cell receptor beta chains were all read from a single sample in a study of monozygotic twins with inflammatory bowel disease (dated by TCRdb to about 2019). Library preparation employed 5' RACE. Sequencing instrument: Illumina HiSeq 2500. One entry per CDR3 protein sequence results from the TCRdb reprocessing of the reads, with DNA left out. This sample's table carries around 450,000 distinct CDR3 sequences. Together, the top ten hold roughly 2.2% of the sample. Material for sequencing was blood. The receptor set was obtained from a human donor with ulcerative colitis or Crohn's disease, or a healthy co-twin of an affected twin (not recorded which).

The chain carries TRBV12-3 or TRBV12-4 and TRBJ2-3; TCRdb proposes TRBD1, but this gene call is untestable without DNA. CDR3 size: 15 residues. CDR3 amino acids: CASSPLWGPADTQYF.

The chain carries TRBV10-3 and TRBJ2-7; the D call of TRBD1 rests on TCRdb alone, since no DNA is present to check it. Germline CDR1 is ENHRY and CDR2 is SYGVKD. This CDR3 is built from 14 residues. The CDR3 region is CATKTGTGRYEQYF.

The rearrangement joins TRBV7-2 to TRBJ1-5. The CDR3 length is 15 residues. Germline CDR1 and CDR2: SGHTA and FQGNSA. The CDR3 loop is CASSLMADSNQPQHF.

The CDR3 is CASSPPGTGDEQFF. The V gene is TRBV2, the J gene TRBJ2-1; TCRdb reports TRBD1, a call that lacks DNA to check it against. The germline CDR1 and CDR2 sequences are SNHLY and FYNNEI. CDR3 length: 14 amino acids. The whole variable domain, remainder taken from reference TRBV2 and TRBJ2-1, is EPEVTQTPSHQVTQMGQEVILRCVPISNHLYFYWYRQILGQKVEFLVSFYNNEISEKSEIFDDQFSVERPDGSNFTLKIRSTKLEDSAMYFCASSPPGTGDEQFFGPGTRLTVL.

The chain links TRBV20-1 to TRBJ2-1; TCRdb selects TRBD2, and the lack of DNA leaves this call unchecked. The CDR3 is made up of 15 amino acids. Germline V gives CDR1 DFQATT, CDR2 SNEGSKA (reference sequence). CDR3 sequence: CSASRLAGGNNEQFF.

V is TRBV5-1 and J is TRBJ2-3; TCRdb outputs TRBD1, but without DNA this stays unchecked. CDR1 and CDR2 (germline): SGHRS, YFSETQ. The CDR3 loop spans 14 amino acids. The CDR3 is CASTPKSPKDTQYF.

This chain's CDR3 is CSVRDGQNTEAFF. The chain recombines TRBV29-1 with TRBJ1-1. CDR1 SQVTM and CDR2 ANQGSEA come from the germline V gene. This CDR3 has 13 residues.

This chain links TRBV7-8 with TRBJ2-3; the TCRdb call, TRBD1, lacks DNA for checking. The germline V gene encodes CDR1 SGHVS and CDR2 FQNEAQ. The CDR3 is 17 residues long. This chain's CDR3 is CASSSRPGGGSTDTQYF.

This chain links TRBV12-3 or TRBV12-4 with TRBJ2-3; without DNA, the TCRdb call of TRBD2 cannot be checked. CDR3 length: 13 residues. This CDR3 is CASLAGVSDTQYF.

This CDR3 reads CASGGTLNTEAFF. The chain is built from TRBV6-1 and TRBJ1-1; TCRdb outputs TRBD1, but without DNA this stays unchecked. The CDR3 contains 13 residues. The germline V gene encodes CDR1 MNHNS and CDR2 SASEGT.

The genes are TRBV7-9 and TRBJ2-7. This CDR3 comprises 12 residues. Germline CDR1 and CDR2: SEHNR and FQNEAQ (reference sequence). CDR3 in amino acids: CASSLSHPEQYF.

The chain carries TRBV4-2 and TRBJ2-2; TCRdb returns TRBD2, unconfirmable since there is no DNA. Germline lookup yields CDR1 LGHNA and CDR2 YNFKEQ. This CDR3 comprises 18 residues. This CDR3 is CASSPAGGRDDNTGELFF.

The chain couples TRBV5-6 to TRBJ2-1. Germline V gene lookup returns CDR1 SGHDT and CDR2 YYEEEE. The CDR3 covers 14 residues. CDR3 loop: CASSLGQLYNEQFF. The full variable domain, completed using reference TRBV5-6 and TRBJ2-1, is DAGVTQSPTHLIKTRGQQVTLRCSPKSGHDTVSWYQQALGQGPQFIFQYYEEEERQRGNFPDRFSGHQFPNYSSELNVNALLLGDSALYLCASSLGQLYNEQFFGPGTRLTVL.

The chain uses TRBV6-1 and TRBJ2-1. CDR3 length: 14 amino acids. Germline values: CDR1 MNHNS, CDR2 SASEGT. CDR3 residues: CASRRVGLLNEQFF.

The chain carries TRBV11-1 and TRBJ2-5; TCRdb returns TRBD1, unconfirmable since there is no DNA. Germline CDR1 and CDR2: SGHAT and FQDESV (reference sequence). The CDR3 spans 15 residues. This CDR3 is CASSPPGATQETQYF.

CDR3 sequence: CASSLETGPYGYTF. V is TRBV5-1 and J is TRBJ1-2; TCRdb proposes TRBD1, but this gene call is untestable without DNA. This CDR3 spans 14 amino acids. The germline gives CDR1 SGHRS, CDR2 YFSETQ.

V gene TRBV28 combines with J gene TRBJ2-3; the D gene TCRdb calls, TRBD1, cannot be checked with no DNA. Germline CDR1 and CDR2: MDHEN and SYDVKM. The length of the CDR3 is 22 residues. CDR3 protein: CASSFPALRGTGKAYLTDTQYF.

The chain's CDR3 is CASSVSGTSGNEQFF. V usage is TRBV7-2 and J usage is TRBJ2-1; TCRdb's D gene call, TRBD2, goes unchecked for lack of DNA. The CDR3 is 15 amino acids. The germline CDR1 and CDR2 sequences are SGHTA and FQGNSA.